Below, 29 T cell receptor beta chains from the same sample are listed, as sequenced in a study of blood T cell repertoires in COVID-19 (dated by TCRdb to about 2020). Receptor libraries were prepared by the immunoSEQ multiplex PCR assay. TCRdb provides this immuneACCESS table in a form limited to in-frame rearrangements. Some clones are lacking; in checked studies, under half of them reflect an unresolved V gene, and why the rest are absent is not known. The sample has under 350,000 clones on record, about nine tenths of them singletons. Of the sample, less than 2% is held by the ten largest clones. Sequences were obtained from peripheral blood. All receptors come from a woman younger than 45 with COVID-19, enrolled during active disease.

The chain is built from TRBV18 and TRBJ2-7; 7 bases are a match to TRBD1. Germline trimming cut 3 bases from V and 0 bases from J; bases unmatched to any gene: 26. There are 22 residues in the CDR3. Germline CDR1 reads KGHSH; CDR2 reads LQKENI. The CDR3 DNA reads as TGTGCCAGCTCACCGCACGGGGTTTGGGGGACAGACCTCAAACAGCACTCCTACGAGCAGTACTTC. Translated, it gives CASSPHGVWGTDLKQHSYEQYF.

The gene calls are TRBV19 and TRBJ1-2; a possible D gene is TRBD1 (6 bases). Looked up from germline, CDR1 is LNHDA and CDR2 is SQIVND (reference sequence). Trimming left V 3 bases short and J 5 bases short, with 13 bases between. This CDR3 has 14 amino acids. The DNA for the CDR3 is TGTGCCAGTAGTATGCGACAGGATGGGTATGGCTACACCTTC. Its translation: CASSMRQDGYGYTF.

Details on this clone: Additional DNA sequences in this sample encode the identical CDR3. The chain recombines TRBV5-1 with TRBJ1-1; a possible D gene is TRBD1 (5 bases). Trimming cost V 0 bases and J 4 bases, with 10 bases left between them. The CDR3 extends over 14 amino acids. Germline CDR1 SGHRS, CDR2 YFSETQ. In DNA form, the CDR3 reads TGCGCCAGCAGCTTGGAGGGGAGGGGCACTGAAGCTTTCTTT. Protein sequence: CASSLEGRGTEAFF.

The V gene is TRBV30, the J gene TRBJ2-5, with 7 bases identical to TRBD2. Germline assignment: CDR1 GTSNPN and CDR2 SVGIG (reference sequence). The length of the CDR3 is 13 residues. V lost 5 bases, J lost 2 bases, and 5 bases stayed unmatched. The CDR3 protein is CAWVVGGQETQYF. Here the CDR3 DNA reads TGTGCCTGGGTAGTGGGGGGGCAAGAGACCCAGTACTTC.

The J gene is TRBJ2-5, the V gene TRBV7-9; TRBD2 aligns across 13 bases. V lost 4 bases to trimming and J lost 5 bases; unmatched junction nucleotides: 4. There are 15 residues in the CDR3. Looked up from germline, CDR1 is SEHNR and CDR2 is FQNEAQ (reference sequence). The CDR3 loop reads CASSSWTSGGETQYF. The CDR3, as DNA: TGTGCCAGCAGCTCTTGGACTAGCGGGGGTGAGACCCAGTACTTC.

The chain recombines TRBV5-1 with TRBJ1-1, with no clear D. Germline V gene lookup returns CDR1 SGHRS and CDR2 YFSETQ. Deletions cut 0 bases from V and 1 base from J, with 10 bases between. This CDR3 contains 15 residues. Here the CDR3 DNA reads TGCGCCAGCAGCTTGGCAGGCCTGAGGAACACTGAAGCTTTCTTT. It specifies CASSLAGLRNTEAFF.

CDR3 DNA: TGTGCCAGTAGTCTGACAGGGTTGTACCAGCCCCAGCATTTT. Protein product: CASSLTGLYQPQHF. The rearrangement links TRBV19 to TRBJ1-5, with 7 bases matching TRBD1. There are 14 residues in the CDR3. Germline CDR1 LNHDA, CDR2 SQIVND (reference sequence). Trimming removed 5 bases from V and 7 bases from J; junction bases left unmatched: 8.

In DNA, the CDR3 is TGTGCCTGGACTGACCCCCCCTCGGGACAGGGGCCTGGCTACACCTTC. As protein: CAWTDPPSGQGPGYTF. The V call is TRBV30, the J call TRBJ1-2; 10 nucleotides align to TRBD1. This CDR3 spans 16 amino acids. Germline assignment: CDR1 GTSNPN and CDR2 SVGIG (reference sequence). J lost 7 bases, V lost 4 bases, and 15 bases had no gene match.

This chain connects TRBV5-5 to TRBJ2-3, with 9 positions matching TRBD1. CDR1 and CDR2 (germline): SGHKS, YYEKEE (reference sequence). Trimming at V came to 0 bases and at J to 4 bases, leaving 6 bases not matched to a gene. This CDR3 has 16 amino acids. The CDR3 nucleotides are TGTGCCAGCAGCTTGGGGGGACAGGGTTACGCAGATACGCAGTATTTT. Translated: CASSLGGQGYADTQYF. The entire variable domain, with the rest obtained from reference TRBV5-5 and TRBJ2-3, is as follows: DAGVTQSPTHLIKTRGQQVTLRCSPISGHKSVSWYQQVLGQGPQFIFQYYEKEERGRGNFPDRFSARQFPNYSSELNVNALLLGDSALYLCASSLGGQGYADTQYFGPGTRLTVL.

The CDR3 loop reads CASSFRDRSGYTF. CDR3 DNA sequence: TGTGCCAGCAGCTTCCGGGACAGAAGTGGCTACACCTTC. The chain joins TRBV11-2 to TRBJ1-2; TRBD1 aligns across 7 bases. J gave up 7 bases and V 3 bases, and 5 bases lay outside the gene matches. CDR3 size: 13 residues. The germline CDR1 and CDR2 sequences are SGHAT and FQNNGV.

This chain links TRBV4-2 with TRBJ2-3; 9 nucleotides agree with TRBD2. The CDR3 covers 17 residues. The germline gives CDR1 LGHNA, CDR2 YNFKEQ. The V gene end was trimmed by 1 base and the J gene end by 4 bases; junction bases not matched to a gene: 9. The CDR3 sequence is CASSQVGAGGRADTQYF. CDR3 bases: TGTGCCAGCAGCCAAGTCGGAGCGGGGGGTAGGGCAGATACGCAGTATTTT.

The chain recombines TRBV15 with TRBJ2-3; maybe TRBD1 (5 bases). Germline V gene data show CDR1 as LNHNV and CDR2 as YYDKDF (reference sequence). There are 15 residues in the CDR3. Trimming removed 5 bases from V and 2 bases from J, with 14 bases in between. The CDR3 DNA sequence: TGTGCCACCAGCTTTCGGACAAGCCTCACAGATACGCAGTATTTT. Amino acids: CATSFRTSLTDTQYF.

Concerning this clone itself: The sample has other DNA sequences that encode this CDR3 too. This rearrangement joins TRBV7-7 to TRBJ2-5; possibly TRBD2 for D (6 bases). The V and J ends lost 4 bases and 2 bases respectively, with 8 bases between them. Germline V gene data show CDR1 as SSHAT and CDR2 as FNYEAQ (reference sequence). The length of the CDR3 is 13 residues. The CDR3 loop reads CASSSREQETQYF. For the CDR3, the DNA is TGTGCCAGCAGCTCCCGGGAGCAAGAGACCCAGTACTTC.

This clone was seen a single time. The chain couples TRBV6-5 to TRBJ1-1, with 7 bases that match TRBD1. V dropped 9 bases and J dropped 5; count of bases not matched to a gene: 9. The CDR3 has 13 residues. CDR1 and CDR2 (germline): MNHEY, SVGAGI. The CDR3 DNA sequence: TGTGCCAGTCTACCAGGGGGTTGGACTGAAGCTTTCTTT. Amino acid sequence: CASLPGGWTEAFF.

In DNA form, the CDR3 reads TGTGCCAGCAGCTTAGGATCCGGGACAGACGACACTGAAGCTTTCTTT. Translation gives CASSLGSGTDDTEAFF. This chain connects TRBV7-6 to TRBJ1-1, with TRBD1 identical over 7 bases. From germline, CDR1 is SGHVS and CDR2 FNYEAQ. V was pared by 1 base and J by 3 bases, with 8 bases of the junction left unmatched. The CDR3 spans 16 residues.

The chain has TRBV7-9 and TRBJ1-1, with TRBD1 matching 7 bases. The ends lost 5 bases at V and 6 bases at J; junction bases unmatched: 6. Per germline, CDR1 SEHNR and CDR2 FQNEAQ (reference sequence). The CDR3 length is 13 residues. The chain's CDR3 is CASSPRGSPEAFF. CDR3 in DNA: TGTGCCAGCAGCCCCAGGGGGTCTCCTGAAGCTTTCTTT.

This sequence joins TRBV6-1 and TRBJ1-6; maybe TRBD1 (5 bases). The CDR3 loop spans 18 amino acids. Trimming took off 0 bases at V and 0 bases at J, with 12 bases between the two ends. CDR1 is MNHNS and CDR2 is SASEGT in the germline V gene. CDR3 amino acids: CASSEAAGLLSYNSPLHF. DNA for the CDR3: TGTGCCAGCAGTGAAGCTGCGGGACTCCTCTCCTATAATTCACCCCTCCACTTT.

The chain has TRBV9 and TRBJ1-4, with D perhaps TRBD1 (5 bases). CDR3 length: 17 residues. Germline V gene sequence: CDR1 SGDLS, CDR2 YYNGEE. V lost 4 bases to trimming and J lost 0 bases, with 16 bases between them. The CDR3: CASSPLGGVATNEKLFF. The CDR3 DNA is TGTGCCAGCAGCCCCCTGGGGGGGGTAGCAACTAATGAAAAACTGTTTTTT.

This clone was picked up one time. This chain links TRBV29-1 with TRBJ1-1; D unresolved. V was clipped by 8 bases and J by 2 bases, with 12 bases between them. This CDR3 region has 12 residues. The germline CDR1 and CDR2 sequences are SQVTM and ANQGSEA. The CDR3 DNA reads TGCAGCTGTGCAGGCAGTAACACTGAAGCTTTCTTT. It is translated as CSCAGSNTEAFF.

The CDR3 nucleotides are TGTGCCAGTAAGGCCCTCGGGGGCTCTGGAAACACCATATATTTT. Residues: CASKALGGSGNTIYF. The chain has TRBV19 and TRBJ1-3, with D perhaps TRBD1 (5 bases). Trimming removed 7 bases at V and 0 bases at J, with 13 bases between. CDR3 length: 15 amino acids. The germline V gene has CDR1 LNHDA and CDR2 SQIVND (reference sequence). The full variable domain, rest sourced from reference TRBV19 and TRBJ1-3, is DGGITQSPKYLFRKEGQNVTLSCEQNLNHDAMYWYRQDPGQGLRLIYYSQIVNDFQKGDIAEGYSVSREKKESFPLTVTSAQKNPTAFYLCASKALGGSGNTIYFGEGSWLTVV.

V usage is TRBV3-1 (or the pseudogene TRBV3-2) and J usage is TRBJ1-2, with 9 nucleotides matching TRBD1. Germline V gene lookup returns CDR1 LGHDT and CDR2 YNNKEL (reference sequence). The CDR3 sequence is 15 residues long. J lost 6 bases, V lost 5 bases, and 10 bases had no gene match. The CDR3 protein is CASSFRDRDFHGYTF. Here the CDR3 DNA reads TGTGCCAGCAGCTTCCGGGACAGGGACTTTCATGGCTACACCTTC.

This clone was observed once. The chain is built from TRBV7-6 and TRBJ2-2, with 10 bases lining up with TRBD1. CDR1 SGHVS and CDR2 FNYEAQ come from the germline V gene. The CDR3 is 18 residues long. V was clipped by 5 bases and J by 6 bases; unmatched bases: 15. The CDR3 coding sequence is TGTGCCAGCAGCCCGGAGCCGGACAGGGGGAATCGGGCCGGGGAGCTGTTTTTT. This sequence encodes CASSPEPDRGNRAGELFF.

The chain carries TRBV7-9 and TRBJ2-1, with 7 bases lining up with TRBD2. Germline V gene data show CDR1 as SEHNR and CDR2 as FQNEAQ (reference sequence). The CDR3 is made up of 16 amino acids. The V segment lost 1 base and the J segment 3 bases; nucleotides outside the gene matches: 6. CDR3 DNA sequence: TGTGCCAGCAGCTTAGTGGCGGGGGTTTTCTACAATGAGCAGTTCTTC. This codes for CASSLVAGVFYNEQFF.

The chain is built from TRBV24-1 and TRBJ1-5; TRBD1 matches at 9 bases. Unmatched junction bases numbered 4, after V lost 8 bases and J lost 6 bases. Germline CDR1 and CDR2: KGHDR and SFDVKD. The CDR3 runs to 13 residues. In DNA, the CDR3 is TGTGCCACCATAGGGACAGGGATTCAGCCCCAGCATTTT. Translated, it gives CATIGTGIQPQHF.

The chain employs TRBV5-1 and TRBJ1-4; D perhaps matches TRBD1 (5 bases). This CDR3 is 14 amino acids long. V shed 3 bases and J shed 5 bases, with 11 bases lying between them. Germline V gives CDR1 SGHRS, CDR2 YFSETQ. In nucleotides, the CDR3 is TGCGCCAGCAGCTCGACAGATAAAAATGAAAAACTGTTTTTT. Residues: CASSSTDKNEKLFF.

DNA for the CDR3: TGTGCCAGCAGCCCGGACAGGGTCGGTTCACCCCTCCACTTT. Protein sequence: CASSPDRVGSPLHF. The chain employs TRBV7-2 and TRBJ1-6; 8 bases line up with TRBD1. The length of the CDR3 is 14 residues. The V gene end was trimmed by 5 bases and the J gene end by 9 bases; junction bases not matched to a gene: 6. Germline V lookup: CDR1 SGHTA, CDR2 FQGNSA.

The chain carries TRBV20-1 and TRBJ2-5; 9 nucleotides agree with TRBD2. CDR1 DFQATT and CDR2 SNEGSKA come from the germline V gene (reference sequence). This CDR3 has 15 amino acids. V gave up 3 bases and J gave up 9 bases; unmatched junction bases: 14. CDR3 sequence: CSASISGGPRSAQYF. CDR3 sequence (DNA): TGCAGTGCTAGTATTAGCGGGGGCCCCAGATCGGCCCAGTACTTC.

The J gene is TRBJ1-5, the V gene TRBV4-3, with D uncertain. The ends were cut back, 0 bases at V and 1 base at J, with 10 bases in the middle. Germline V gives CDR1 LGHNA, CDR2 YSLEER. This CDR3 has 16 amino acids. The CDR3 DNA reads TGCGCCAGCAGCCAAGAAACCGGGTTGAGCAATCAGCCCCAGCATTTT. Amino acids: CASSQETGLSNQPQHF.

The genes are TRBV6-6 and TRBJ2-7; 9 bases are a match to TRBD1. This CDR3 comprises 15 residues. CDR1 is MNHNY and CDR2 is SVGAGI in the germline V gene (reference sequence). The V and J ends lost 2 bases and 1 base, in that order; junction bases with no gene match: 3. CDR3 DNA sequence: TGTGCCAGCAGTTACCTACAGGGGGCTTCCTACGAGCAGTACTTC. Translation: CASSYLQGASYEQYF.